The 3 T cell receptor beta chains reported below all come from one sample, sequenced in a study of Ad26.COV2.S vaccination and SARS-CoV-2 variants. Sequenced by immunoSEQ multiplex PCR; TCRdb stores in-frame clones only, minus some. The profile shows roughly 510,000 clones, about 83% of them singletons. Sample treatment: about 20 received Ad26.COV2.S at low or high dose, single or two shots; about 5 received placebo; per-sample allocation not given. Sampling took place 63 days after the first vaccine or placebo injection. Sequences were derived from peripheral blood, sampled in a trial of Ad26.COV2.S vaccine versus placebo. Receptors originate from a person between 18 and 65 years old who received the Ad26.COV2.S COVID-19 vaccine or a placebo.

This chain connects TRBV5-1 to TRBJ1-2; D is unresolved. The CDR3 is made up of 15 amino acids. Germline loops: CDR1 SGHRS, CDR2 YFSETQ. V lost 0 bases to trimming and J lost 1 base, with 10 bases between them. CDR3 sequence reads: CASSLDGSFNYGYTF. Here the CDR3 DNA reads TGCGCCAGCAGCTTGGACGGCAGTTTTAACTATGGCTACACCTTC.

V gene TRBV27 combines with J gene TRBJ2-7; D unclear. The CDR3 consists of 14 residues. The germline CDR1 and CDR2 sequences are MNHEY and SMNVEV (reference sequence). Trimming cost V 6 bases and J 1 base, with 13 bases left between them. Written as DNA, the CDR3 is TGTGCCAGCAGACGGTCGGGCCTTTCCTACGAGCAGTACTTC. Its protein is CASRRSGLSYEQYF.

A remark on this clone: At one boundary the junction diverges from the germline segment, which might be a read error. The chain combines TRBV28 with TRBJ2-5; possibly TRBD1 for D (5 bases). The V gene's germline CDR1 is MDHEN and CDR2 SYDVKM. CDR3 length: 20 residues. CDR3 amino acids: CASSLFGPQLSGQYQETQYF. DNA for the CDR3: TGTGCCAGCAGTTTATTCGGACCCCAACTGTCAGGGCAATACCAGGAGACCCAGTACTTC.